This T cell receptor beta chain came from a study of OX40 agonist ivuxolimab in advanced cancers. Study context: An anti-OX40 (CD134) antibody with agonistic activity, ivuxolimab, was administered to patients. Patients were infused with ivuxolimab every 2 weeks at 0.01 to 10 mg/kg. Each dose-escalation patient presented with hepatocellular carcinoma, melanoma, renal cell or head and neck cancer.

Profiled with immunoSEQ multiplex PCR; TCRdb holds only in-frame clones, not every one. The sample has tens of thousands of clones, about 87% seen once. CDR3 size: 14 residues. V was shortened by 0 bases and J by 6 bases, with 9 bases between the two germline ends. CDR1 and CDR2 from the germline V gene are SGDLS and YYNGEE. The sequence was collected from an adult with an advanced solid tumor such as melanoma, head and neck, liver or kidney cancer. V gene TRBV9 combines with J gene TRBJ2-2; D not resolved. The sample consisted of CD4+ or CD8+ T cells sorted from blood, taken in a trial of the OX40 agonist ivuxolimab. The CDR3 loop is CASSVGTISGELFF. The CDR3 DNA is TGTGCCAGCAGCGTAGGCACTATATCCGGGGAGCTGTTTTTT.